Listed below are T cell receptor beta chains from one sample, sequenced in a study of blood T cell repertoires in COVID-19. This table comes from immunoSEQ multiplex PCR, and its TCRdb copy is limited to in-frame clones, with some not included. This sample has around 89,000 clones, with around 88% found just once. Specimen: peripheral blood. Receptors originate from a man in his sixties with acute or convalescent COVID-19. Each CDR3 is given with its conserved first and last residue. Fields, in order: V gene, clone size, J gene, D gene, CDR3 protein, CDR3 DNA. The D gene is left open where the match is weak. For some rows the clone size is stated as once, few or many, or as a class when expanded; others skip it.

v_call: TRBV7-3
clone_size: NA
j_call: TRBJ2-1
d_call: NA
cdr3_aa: CASSLTRDPYNEQFF
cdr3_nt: TGTGCCAGCAGCTTAACCCGGGATCCGTACAATGAGCAGTTCTTC

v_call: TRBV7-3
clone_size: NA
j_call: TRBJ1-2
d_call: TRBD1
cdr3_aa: CASSLKDRGPGYTF
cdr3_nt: TGTGCCAGCAGCTTAAAGGACAGGGGGCCGGGCTACACCTTC

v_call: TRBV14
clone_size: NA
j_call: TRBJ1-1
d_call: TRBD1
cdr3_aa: CASSQDRGQGNAEAFF
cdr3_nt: TGTGCCAGCAGCCAAGATAGGGGACAGGGAAACGCTGAAGCTTTCTTT

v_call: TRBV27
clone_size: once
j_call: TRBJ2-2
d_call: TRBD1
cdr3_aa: CASSPYPSPGQGGSGELFF
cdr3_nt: TGTGCCAGCAGTCCCTACCCCAGCCCGGGACAGGGGGGGAGCGGGGAGCTGTTTTTT

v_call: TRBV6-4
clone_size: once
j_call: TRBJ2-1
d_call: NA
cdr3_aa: CASSREGGSYNEQFF
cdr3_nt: TGTGCCAGCAGCCGAGAGGGTGGCTCCTACAATGAGCAGTTCTTC

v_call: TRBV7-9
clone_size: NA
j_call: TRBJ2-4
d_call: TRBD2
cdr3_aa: CASSPRTSAQNIQYF
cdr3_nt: TGTGCCAGCAGCCCCAGGACTAGCGCCCAAAACATTCAGTACTTC

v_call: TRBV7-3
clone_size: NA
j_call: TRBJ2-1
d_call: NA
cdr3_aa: CASSLKQGSGNEQFF
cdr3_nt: TGTGCCAGCAGCTTAAAGCAGGGGTCGGGCAATGAGCAGTTCTTC

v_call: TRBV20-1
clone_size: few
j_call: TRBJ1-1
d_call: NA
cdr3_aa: CSAQGSTEAFF
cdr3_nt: TGCAGTGCCCAGGGAAGCACTGAAGCTTTCTTT

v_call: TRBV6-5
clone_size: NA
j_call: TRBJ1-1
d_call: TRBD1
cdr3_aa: CASSPLTGANTEAFF
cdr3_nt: TGTGCCAGCAGTCCATTGACAGGGGCGAACACTGAAGCTTTCTTT

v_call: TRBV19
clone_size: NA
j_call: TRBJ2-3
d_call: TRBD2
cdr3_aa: CASRDSGGAKDTQYF
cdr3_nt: TGTGCCAGTAGAGATAGCGGGGGGGCCAAAGATACGCAGTATTTT

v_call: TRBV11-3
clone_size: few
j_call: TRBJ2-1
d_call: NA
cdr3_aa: CASSSSQAGYNEQFF
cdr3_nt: TGTGCCAGCAGCTCTTCGCAGGCGGGCTACAATGAGCAGTTCTTC

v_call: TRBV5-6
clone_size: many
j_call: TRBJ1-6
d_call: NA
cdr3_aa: CASSLAGGLFRHNSPLHF
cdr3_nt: TGTGCCAGCAGCTTGGCCGGGGGGTTATTCCGCCATAATTCACCCCTCCACTTT

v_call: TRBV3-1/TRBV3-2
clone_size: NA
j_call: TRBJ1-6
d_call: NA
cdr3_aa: CASSQDFPDNSPLHF
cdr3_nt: TGTGCCAGCAGCCAAGATTTTCCAGATAATTCACCCCTCCACTTT

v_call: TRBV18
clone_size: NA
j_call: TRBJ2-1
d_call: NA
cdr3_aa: CASSPPVGGDEQFF
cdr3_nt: TGTGCCAGCTCACCGCCGGTAGGGGGGGATGAGCAGTTCTTC

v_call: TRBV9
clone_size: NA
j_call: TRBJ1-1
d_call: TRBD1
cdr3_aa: CASSPTTGATEAFF
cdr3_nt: TGTGCCAGCAGCCCTACGACAGGGGCCACTGAAGCTTTCTTT

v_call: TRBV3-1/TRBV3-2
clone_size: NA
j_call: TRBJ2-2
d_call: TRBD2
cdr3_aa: CASSQEALAGDTGELFF
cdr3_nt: TGTGCCAGCAGCCAAGAGGCTCTAGCGGGAGACACCGGGGAGCTGTTTTTT

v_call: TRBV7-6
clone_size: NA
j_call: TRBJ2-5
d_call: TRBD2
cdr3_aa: CASSLGPGLAGDPLETQYF
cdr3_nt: TGTGCCAGCAGCTTGGGGCCGGGACTAGCGGGGGACCCCTTGGAGACCCAGTACTTC

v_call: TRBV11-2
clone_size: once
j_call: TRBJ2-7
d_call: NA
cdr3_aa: CASSLEAVTNYEQYF
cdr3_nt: TGTGCCAGCAGCTTAGAAGCGGTGACTAACTACGAGCAGTACTTC

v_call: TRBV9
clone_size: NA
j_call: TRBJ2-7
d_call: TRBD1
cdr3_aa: CASSLRTGISYEQYF
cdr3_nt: TGTGCCAGCAGCTTAAGGACAGGGATCTCCTACGAGCAGTACTTC

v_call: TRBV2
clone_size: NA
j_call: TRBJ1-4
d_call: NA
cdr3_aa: CASSDPDRTGEKLFF
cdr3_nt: TGTGCCAGCAGTGATCCGGACAGAACGGGAGAAAAACTGTTTTTT

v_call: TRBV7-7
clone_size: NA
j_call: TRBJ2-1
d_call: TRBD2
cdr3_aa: CASSRSRTSGNNEQFF
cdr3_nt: TGTGCCAGCAGCCGATCGCGGACTAGCGGGAACAATGAGCAGTTCTTC

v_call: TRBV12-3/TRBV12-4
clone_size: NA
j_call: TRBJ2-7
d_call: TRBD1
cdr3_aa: CASRRQGENEQYF
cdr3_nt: TGTGCCAGCCGCCGACAGGGGGAAAACGAGCAGTACTTC

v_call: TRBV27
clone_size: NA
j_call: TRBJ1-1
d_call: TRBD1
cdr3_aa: CASSPTGQMRGEAFF
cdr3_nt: TGTGCCAGCAGCCCCACGGGACAGATGAGGGGTGAAGCTTTCTTT

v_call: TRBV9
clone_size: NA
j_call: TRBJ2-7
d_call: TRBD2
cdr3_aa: CASSVGGLAGGNEQYF
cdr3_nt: TGTGCCAGCAGCGTAGGGGGACTAGCGGGAGGAAACGAGCAGTACTTC

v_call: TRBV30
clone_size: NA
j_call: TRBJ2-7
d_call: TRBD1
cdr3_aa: CAWSVQITQGWAYEQYF
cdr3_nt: TGTGCCTGGAGTGTACAAATCACACAGGGGTGGGCCTACGAGCAGTACTTC

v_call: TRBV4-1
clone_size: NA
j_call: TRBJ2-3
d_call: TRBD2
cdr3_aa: CASSHKSGTSGPGGTDTQYF
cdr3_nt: TGCGCCAGCAGCCATAAGAGCGGGACTAGCGGTCCCGGGGGAACAGATACGCAGTATTTT

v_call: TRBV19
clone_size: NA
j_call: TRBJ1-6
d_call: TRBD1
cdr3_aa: CASNTGTANSPLHF
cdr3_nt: TGTGCCAGTAATACCGGGACAGCCAATTCACCCCTCCACTTT

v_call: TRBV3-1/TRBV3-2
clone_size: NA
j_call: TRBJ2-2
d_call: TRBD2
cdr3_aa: CASSAIAGDTGELFF
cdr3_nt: TGTGCCAGCAGCGCTATAGCGGGGGACACCGGGGAGCTGTTTTTT

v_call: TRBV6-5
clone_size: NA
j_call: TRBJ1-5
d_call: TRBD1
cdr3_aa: CATQPDRAQPQHF
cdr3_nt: TGTGCCACCCAACCGGACAGGGCTCAGCCCCAGCATTTT

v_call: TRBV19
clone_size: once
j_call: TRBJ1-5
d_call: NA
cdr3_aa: CASSISGGFNQPQHF
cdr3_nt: TGTGCCAGTAGTATAAGTGGGGGGTTCAATCAGCCCCAGCATTTT

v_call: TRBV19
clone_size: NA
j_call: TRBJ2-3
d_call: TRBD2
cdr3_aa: CASSILAGQGTQYF
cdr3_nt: TGTGCCAGTAGTATTCTAGCGGGACAAGGTACGCAGTATTTT

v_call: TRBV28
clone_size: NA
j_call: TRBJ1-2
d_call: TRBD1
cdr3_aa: CASSLPTGSSRGYTF
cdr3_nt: TGTGCCAGCAGTTTACCGACAGGGTCTTCTCGGGGGTACACCTTC

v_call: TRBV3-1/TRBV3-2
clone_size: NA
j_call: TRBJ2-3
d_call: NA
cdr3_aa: CASSHGADTQYF
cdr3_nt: TGTGCCAGCAGCCACGGGGCAGATACGCAGTATTTT

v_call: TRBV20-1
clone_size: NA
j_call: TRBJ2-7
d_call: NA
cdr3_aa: CSASSPQRTSYEQYF
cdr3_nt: TGCAGTGCTAGTAGCCCCCAGCGTACCTCCTACGAGCAGTACTTC

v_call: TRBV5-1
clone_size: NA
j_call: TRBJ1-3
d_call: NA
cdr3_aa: CASSPGLGGNTIYF
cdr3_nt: TGCGCCAGCAGCCCCGGGTTAGGTGGAAACACCATATATTTT

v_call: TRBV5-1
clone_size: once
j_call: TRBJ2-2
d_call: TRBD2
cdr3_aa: CASSNGLEKLTGELFF
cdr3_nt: TGCGCCAGCAGCAACGGACTAGAAAAGCTCACCGGGGAGCTGTTTTTT

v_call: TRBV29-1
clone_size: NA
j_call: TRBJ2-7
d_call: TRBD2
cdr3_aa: CSVGKLAGYEQYF
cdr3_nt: TGCAGCGTTGGTAAACTAGCGGGGTACGAGCAGTACTTC

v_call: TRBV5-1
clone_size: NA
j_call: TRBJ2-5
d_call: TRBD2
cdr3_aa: CASSLGLAGGQETQYF
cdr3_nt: TGCGCCAGCAGCTTGGGGCTAGCGGGGGGGCAAGAGACCCAGTACTTC

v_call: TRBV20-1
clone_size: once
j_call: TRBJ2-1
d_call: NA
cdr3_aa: CSASHIGSYNEQFF
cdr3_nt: TGCAGTGCTAGTCACATTGGCTCCTACAATGAGCAGTTCTTC

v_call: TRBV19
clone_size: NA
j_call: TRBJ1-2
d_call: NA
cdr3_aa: CASSIGGENYGYTF
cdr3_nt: TGTGCCAGTAGTATAGGGGGAGAGAACTATGGCTACACCTTC

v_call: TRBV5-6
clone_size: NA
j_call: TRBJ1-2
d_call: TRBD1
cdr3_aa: CASRPAGTGGLINYGYTF
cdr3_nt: TGTGCCAGCAGACCAGCCGGGACAGGGGGTTTAATTAACTATGGCTACACCTTC

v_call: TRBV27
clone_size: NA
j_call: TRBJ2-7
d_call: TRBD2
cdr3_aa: CASSFSGGYEQYF
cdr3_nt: TGTGCCAGCAGTTTCTCGGGGGGGTACGAGCAGTACTTC

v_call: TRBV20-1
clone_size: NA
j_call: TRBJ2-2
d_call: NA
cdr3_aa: CSARQSGELFF
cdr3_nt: TGCAGTGCTAGACAGTCCGGGGAGCTGTTTTTT

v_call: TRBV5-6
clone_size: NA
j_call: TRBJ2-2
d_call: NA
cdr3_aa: CASSRTVTGELFF
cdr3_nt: TGTGCCAGCAGCCGGACAGTAACCGGGGAGCTGTTTTTT

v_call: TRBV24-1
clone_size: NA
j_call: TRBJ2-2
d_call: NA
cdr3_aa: CATESGRGSAGELFF
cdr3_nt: TGTGCCACCGAGTCTGGTCGGGGATCGGCCGGGGAGCTGTTTTTT

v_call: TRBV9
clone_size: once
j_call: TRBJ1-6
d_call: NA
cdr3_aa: CASSVDLGSPPLHF
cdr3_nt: TGTGCCAGCAGCGTAGATCTCGGGAGTCCCCCCCTCCACTTT

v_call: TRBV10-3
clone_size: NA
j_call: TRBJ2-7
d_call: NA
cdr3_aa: CAISGNYGEQYF
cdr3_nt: TGTGCCATCAGTGGGAACTATGGTGAGCAGTACTTC